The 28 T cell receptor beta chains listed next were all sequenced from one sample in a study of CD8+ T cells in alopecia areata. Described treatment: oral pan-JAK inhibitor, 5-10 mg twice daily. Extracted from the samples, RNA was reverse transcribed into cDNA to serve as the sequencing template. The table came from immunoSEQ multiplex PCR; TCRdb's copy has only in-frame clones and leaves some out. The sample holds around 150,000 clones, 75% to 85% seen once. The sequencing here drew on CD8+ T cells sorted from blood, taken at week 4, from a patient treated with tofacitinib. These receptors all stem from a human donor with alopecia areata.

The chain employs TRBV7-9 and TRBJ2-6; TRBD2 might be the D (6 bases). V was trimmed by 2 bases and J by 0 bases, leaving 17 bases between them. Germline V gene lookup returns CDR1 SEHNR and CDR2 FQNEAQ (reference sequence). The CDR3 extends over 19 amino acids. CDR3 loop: CASSLPAGPTVSGANVLTF. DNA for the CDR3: TGTGCCAGCAGCTTACCTGCGGGACCCACGGTCTCTGGGGCCAACGTCCTGACTTTC. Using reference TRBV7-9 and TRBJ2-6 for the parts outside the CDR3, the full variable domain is DTGVSQNPRHKITKRGQNVTFRCDPISEHNRLYWYRQTLGQGPEFLTYFQNEAQLEKSRLLSDRFSAERPKGSFSTLEIQRTEQGDSAMYLCASSLPAGPTVSGANVLTFGAGSRLTVL.

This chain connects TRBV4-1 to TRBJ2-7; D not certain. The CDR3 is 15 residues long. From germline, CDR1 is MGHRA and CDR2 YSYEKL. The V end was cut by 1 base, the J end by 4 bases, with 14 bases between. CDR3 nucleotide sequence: TGCGCCAGCAGCCAAGCCCCGCTCCCTGAGTACGAGCAGTACTTC. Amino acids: CASSQAPLPEYEQYF.

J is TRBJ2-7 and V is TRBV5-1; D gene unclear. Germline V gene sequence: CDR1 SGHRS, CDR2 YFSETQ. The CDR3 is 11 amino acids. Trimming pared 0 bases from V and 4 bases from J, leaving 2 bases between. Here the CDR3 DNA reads TGCGCCAGCAGCTTGGTTTACGAGCAGTACTTC. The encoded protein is CASSLVYEQYF.

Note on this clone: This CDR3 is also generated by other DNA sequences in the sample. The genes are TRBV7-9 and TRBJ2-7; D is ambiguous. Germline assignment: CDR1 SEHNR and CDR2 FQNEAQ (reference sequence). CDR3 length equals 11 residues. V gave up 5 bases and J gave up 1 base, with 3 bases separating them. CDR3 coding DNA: TGTGCCAGCAGCCCATCCTACGAGCAGTACTTC. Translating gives CASSPSYEQYF.

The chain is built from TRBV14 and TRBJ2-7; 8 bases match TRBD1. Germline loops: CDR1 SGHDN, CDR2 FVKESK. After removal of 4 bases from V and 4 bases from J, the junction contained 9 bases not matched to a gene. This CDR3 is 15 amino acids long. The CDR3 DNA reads TGTGCCAGCAGCCGCCCCGGGACAGGAATTTACGAGCAGTACTTC. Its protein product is CASSRPGTGIYEQYF. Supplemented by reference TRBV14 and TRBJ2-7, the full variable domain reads EAGVTQFPSHSVIEKGQTVTLRCDPISGHDNLYWYRRVMGKEIKFLLHFVKESKQDESGMPNNRFLAERTGGTYSTLKVQPAELEDSGVYFCASSRPGTGIYEQYFGPGTRLTVT.

The chain's CDR3 is CASSSTRGISGANVLTF. CDR3 nucleotide sequence: TGTGCCAGCAGCTCCACCAGGGGAATCTCTGGGGCCAACGTCCTGACTTTC. The gene calls are TRBV7-3 and TRBJ2-6; tentatively, D is TRBD1 (6 bases). CDR1 SGHTA and CDR2 FQGTGA come from the germline V gene. The CDR3 loop spans 17 amino acids. V was cut by 4 bases and J by 0 bases, with 13 bases left in between.

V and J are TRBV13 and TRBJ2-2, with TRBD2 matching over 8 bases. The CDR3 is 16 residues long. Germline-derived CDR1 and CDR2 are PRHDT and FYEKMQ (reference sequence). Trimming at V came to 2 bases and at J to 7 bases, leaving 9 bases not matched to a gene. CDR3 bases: TGTGCCAGCAGCTTAACGTCGCGGGGGGCAAGCGGGGAGCTGTTTTTT. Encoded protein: CASSLTSRGASGELFF.

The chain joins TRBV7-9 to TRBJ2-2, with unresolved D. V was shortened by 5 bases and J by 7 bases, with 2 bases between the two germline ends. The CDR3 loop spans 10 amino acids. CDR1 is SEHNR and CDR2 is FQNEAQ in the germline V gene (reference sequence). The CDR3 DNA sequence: TGTGCCAGCAGCGGCGGGGAGCTGTTTTTT. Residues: CASSGGELFF.

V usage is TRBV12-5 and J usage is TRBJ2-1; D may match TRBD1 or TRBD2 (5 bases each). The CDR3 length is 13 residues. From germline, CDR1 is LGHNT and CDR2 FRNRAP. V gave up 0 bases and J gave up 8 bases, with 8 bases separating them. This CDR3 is CASGLVGVYEQFF. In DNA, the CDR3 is TGTGCTAGTGGTTTGGTGGGGGTATATGAGCAGTTCTTC.

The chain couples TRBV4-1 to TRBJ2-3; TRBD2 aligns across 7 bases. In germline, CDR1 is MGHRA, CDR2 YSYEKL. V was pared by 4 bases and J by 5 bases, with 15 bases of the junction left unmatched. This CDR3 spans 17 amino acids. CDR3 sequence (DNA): TGCGCCAGCAGCCCGACCCCTCGGGGGGATGATGGAGATACGCAGTATTTT. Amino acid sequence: CASSPTPRGDDGDTQYF.

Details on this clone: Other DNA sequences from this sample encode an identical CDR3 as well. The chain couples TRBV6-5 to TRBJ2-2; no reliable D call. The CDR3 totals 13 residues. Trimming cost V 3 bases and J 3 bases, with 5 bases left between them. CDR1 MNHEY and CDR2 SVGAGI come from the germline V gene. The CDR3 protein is CASSYGDTGELFF. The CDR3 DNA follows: TGTGCCAGCAGTTATGGTGACACCGGGGAGCTGTTTTTT.

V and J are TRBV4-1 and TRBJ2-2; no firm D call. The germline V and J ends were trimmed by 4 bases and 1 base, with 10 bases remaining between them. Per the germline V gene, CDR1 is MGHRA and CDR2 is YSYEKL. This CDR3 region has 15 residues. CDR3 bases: TGCGCCAGCAGCCGGTGGTCAGGGAACACCGGGGAGCTGTTTTTT. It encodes CASSRWSGNTGELFF.

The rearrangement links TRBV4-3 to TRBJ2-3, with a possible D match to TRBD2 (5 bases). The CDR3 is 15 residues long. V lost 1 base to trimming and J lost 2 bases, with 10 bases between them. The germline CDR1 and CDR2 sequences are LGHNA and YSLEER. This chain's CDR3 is CASSQAEGFTDTQYF. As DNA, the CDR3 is TGCGCCAGCAGCCAAGCCGAGGGATTCACAGATACGCAGTATTTT.

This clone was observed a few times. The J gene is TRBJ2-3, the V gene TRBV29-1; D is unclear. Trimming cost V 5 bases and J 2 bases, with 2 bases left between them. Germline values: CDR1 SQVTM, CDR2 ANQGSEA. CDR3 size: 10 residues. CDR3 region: CSVLTDTQYF. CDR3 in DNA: TGCAGCGTTCTCACAGATACGCAGTATTTT.

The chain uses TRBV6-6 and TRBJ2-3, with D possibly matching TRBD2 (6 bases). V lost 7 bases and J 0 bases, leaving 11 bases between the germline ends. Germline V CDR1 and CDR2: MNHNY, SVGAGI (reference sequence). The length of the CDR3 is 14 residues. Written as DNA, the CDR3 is TGTGCCAGCACCCTCGGAGGGAGCACAGATACGCAGTATTTT. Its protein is CASTLGGSTDTQYF.

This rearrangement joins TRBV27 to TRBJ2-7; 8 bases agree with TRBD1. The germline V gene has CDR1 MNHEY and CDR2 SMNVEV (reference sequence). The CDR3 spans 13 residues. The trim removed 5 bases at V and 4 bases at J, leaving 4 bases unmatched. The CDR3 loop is CASSLYRGYEQYF. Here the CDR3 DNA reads TGTGCCAGCAGTCTATACAGGGGGTACGAGCAGTACTTC.

The CDR3 DNA reads as TGCGCCAGCAGCCAAGTTAACAGGGGGAACACCGGGGAGCTGTTTTTT. Its protein is CASSQVNRGNTGELFF. This chain joins TRBV4-3 and TRBJ2-2; 7 nucleotides align to TRBD1. Germline CDR1 reads LGHNA; CDR2 reads YSLEER. With 1 base clipped from V and 1 base from J, the junction kept 3 bases outside the gene matches. CDR3 size: 16 residues.

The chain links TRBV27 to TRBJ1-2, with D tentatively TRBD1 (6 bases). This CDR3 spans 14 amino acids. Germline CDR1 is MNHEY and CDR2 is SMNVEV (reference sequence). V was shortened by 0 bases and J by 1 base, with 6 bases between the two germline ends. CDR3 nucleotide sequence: TGTGCCAGCAGTTTATCGGACAGTAACTATGGCTACACCTTC. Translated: CASSLSDSNYGYTF.

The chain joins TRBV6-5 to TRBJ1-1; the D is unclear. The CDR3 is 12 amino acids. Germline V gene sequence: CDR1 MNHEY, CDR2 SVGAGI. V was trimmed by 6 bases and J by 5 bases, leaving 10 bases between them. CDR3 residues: CASRGFRTEAFF. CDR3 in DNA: TGTGCCAGCAGGGGATTTCGTACTGAAGCTTTCTTT.

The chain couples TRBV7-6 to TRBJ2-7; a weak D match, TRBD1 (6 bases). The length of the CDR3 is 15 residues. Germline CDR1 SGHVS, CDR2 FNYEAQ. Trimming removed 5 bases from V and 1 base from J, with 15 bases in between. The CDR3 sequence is CASSLVEDSSYEQYF. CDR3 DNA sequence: TGTGCCAGCAGCCTCGTGGAGGACAGTTCCTACGAGCAGTACTTC.

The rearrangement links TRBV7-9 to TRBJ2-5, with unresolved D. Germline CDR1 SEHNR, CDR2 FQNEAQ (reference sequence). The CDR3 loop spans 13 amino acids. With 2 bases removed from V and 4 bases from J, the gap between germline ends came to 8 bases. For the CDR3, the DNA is TGTGCCAGCAGCTTAAGAACAGCAGAGACCCAGTACTTC. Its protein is CASSLRTAETQYF.

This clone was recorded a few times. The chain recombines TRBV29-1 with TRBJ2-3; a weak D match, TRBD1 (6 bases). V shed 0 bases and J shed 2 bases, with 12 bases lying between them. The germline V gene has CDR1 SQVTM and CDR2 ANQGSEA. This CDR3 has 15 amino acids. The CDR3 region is CSVEDYRDHTDTQYF. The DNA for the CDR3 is TGCAGCGTTGAAGATTACAGGGATCACACAGATACGCAGTATTTT.

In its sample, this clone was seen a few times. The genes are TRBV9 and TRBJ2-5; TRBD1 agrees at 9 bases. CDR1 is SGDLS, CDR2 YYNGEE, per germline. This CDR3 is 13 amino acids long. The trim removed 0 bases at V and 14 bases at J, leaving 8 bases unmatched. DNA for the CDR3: TGTGCCAGCAGCGTAGACGGGACAGGGCGTGAATACTTC. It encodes CASSVDGTGREYF. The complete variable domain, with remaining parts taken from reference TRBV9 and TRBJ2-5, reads DSGVTQTPKHLITATGQRVTLRCSPRSGDLSVYWYQQSLDQGLQFLIQYYNGEERAKGNILERFSAQQFPDLHSELNLSSLELGDSALYFCASSVDGTGREYFGPGTRLLVL.

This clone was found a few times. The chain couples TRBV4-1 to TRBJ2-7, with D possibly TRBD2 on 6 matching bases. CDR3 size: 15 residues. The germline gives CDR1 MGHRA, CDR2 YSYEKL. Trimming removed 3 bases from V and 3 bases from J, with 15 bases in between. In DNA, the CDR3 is TGCGCCAGCAGCCAGACACCGGGACTTAACTACGAGCAGTACTTC. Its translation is CASSQTPGLNYEQYF.

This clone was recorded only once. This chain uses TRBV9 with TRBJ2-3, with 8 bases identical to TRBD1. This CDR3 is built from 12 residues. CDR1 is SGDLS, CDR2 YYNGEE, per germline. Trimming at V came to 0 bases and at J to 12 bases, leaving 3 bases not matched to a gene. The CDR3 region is CASSVDQGAQYF. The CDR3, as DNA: TGTGCCAGCAGCGTAGATCAGGGGGCTCAGTATTTT.

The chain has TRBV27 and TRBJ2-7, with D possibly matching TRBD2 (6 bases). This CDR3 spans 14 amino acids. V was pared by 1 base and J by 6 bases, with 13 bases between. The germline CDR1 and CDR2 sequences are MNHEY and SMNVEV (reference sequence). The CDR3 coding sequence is TGTGCCAGCAGTTTATTCTGGCAGGAGGGCGAGCAGTACTTC. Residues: CASSLFWQEGEQYF.

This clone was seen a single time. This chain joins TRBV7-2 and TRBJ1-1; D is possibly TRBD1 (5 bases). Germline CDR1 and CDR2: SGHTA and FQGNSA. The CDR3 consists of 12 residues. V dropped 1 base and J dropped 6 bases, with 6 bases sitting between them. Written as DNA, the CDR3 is TGTGCCAGCAGCTTAGTGGGGGCTGAAGCTTTCTTT. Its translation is CASSLVGAEAFF.

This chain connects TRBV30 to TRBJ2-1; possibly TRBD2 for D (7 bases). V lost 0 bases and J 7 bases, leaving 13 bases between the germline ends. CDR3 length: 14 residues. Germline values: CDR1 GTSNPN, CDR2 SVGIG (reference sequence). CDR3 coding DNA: TGTGCCTGGAGTGTTGGCGGGGGCTTGAATGAGCAGTTCTTC. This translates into CAWSVGGGLNEQFF.